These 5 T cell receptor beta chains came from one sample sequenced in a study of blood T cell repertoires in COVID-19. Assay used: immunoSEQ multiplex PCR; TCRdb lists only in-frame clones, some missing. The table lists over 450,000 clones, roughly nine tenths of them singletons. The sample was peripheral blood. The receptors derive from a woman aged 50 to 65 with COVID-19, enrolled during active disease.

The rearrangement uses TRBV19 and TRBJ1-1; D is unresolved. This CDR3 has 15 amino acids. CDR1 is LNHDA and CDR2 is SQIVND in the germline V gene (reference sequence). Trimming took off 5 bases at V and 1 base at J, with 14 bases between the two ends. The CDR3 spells CASSPEGGRNTEAFF. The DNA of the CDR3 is TGTGCCAGTAGTCCAGAAGGCGGCAGGAACACTGAAGCTTTCTTT.

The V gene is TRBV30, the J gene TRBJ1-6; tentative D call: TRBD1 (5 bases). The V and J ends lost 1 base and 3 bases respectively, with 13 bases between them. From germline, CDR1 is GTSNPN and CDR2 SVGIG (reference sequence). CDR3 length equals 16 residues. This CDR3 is CAWSGLRGGYNSPLHF. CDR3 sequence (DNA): TGTGCCTGGAGTGGTTTAAGGGGCGGCTATAATTCACCCCTCCACTTT. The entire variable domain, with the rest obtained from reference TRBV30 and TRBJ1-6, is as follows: SQTIHQWPATLVQPVGSPLSLECTVEGTSNPNLYWYRQAAGRGLQLLFYSVGIGQISSEVPQNLSASRPQDRQFILSSKKLLLSDSGFYLCAWSGLRGGYNSPLHFGNGTRLTVT.

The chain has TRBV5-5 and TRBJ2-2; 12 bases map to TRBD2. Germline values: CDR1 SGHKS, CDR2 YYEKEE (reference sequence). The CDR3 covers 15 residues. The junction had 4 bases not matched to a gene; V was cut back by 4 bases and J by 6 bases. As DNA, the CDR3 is TGTGCCAGCAGCCCTCTAGCGGGGGGGGCCGGGGAGCTGTTTTTT. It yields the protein CASSPLAGGAGELFF.

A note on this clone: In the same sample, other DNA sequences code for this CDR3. The CDR3, as DNA: TGCGCCAGCAGCTTCGGCGGTACTGAAGCTTTCTTT. Its protein product is CASSFGGTEAFF. V gene TRBV5-1 combines with J gene TRBJ1-1; D gene ambiguous. The CDR3 totals 12 residues. Trimming removed 2 bases from V and 5 bases from J, with 7 bases in between. Per the germline V gene, CDR1 is SGHRS and CDR2 is YFSETQ.

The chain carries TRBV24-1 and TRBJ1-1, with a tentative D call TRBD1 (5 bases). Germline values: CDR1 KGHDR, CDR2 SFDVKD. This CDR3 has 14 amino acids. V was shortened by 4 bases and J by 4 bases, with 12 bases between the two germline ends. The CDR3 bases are TGTGCCACCAGTGACCCCAGGGAGGGCACTGAAGCTTTCTTT. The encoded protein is CATSDPREGTEAFF.